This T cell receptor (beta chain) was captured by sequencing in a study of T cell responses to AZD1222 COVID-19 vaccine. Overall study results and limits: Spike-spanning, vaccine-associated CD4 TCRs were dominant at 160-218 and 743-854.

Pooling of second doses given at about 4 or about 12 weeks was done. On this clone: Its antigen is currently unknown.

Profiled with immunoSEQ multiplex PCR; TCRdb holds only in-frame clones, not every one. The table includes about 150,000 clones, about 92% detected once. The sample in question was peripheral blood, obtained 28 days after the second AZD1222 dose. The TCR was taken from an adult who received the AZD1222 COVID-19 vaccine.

The CDR3 DNA follows: TGTGCCAGCAGTTTCGTTAGAAATGAGCAGTTCTTC. It yields the protein CASSFVRNEQFF. This chain joins TRBV12-3 or TRBV12-4 and TRBJ2-1; the D is unclear. The ends were cut back, 3 bases at V and 7 bases at J, with 7 bases in the middle. CDR3 length equals 12 residues.